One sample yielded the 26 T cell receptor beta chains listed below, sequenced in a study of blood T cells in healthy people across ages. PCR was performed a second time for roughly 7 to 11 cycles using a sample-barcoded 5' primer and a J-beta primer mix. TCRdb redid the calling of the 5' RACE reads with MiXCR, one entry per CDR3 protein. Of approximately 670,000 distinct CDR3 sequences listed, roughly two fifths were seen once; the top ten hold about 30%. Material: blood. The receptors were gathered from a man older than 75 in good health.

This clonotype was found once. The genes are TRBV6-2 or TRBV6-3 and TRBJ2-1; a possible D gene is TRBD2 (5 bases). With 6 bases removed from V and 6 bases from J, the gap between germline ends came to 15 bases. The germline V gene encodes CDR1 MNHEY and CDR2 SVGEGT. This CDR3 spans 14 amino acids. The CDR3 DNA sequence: TGTGCCAGCAGGTGGATTAGCGCGATCAATGAGCAGTTCTTC. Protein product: CASRWISAINEQFF.

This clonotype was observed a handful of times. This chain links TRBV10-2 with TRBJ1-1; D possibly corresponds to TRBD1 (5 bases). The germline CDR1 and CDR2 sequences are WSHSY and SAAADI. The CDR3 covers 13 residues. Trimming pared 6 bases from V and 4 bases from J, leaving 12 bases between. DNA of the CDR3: TGCGCCAGCAGCGTTGACAGACTCACTGAAGCTTTCTTT. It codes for CASSVDRLTEAFF.

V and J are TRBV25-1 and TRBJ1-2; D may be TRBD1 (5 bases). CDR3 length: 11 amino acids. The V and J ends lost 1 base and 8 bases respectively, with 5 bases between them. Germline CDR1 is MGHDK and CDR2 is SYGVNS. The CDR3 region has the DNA TGTGCCAGCAGTGAATCAGGGGGCTACACCTTC. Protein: CASSESGGYTF.

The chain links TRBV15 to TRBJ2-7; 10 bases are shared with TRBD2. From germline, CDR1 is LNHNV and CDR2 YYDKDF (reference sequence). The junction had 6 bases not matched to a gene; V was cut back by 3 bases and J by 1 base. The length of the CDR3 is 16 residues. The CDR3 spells CATSRSLAGASYEQYF. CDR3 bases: TGTGCCACCAGCAGGTCCCTAGCGGGAGCTTCCTACGAGCAGTACTTC.

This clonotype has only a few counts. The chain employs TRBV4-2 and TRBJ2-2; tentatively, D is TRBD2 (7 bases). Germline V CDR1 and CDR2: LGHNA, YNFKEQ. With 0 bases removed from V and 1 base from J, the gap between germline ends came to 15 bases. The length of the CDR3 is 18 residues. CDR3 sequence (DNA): TGTGCCAGCAGCCAAGATTCGGGGGGCGGGCGGAACACCGGGGAGCTGTTTTTT. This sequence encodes CASSQDSGGGRNTGELFF.

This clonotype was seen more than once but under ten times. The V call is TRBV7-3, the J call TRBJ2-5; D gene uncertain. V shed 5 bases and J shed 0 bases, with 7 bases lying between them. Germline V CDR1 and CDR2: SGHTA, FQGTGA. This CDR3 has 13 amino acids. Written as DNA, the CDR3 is TGTGCCAGCAGCCCCAATTACCAAGAGACCCAGTACTTC. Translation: CASSPNYQETQYF.

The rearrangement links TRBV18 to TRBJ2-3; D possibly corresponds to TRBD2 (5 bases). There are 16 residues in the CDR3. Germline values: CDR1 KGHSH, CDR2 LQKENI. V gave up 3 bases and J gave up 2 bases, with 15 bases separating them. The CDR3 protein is CASSPRRETFTDTQYF. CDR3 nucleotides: TGTGCCAGCTCACCGCGAAGGGAGACTTTCACAGATACGCAGTATTTT. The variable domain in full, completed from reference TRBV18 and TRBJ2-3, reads NAGVMQNPRHLVRRRGQEARLRCSPMKGHSHVYWYRQLPEEGLKFMVYLQKENIIDESGMPKERFSAEFPKEGPSILRIQQVVRGDSAAYFCASSPRRETFTDTQYFGPGTRLTVL.

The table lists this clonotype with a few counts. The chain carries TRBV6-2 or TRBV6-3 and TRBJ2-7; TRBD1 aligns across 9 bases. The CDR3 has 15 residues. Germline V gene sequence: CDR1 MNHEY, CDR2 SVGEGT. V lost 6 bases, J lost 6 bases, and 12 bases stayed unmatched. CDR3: CASSPGGTGYSEQYF. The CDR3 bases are TGTGCCAGCAGCCCCGGAGGGACAGGGTATAGCGAGCAGTACTTC.

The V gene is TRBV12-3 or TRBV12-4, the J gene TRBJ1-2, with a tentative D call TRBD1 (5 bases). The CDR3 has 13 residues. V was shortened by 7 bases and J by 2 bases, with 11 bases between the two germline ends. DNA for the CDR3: TGTGCCAGCACCGTGGGGCAGAACTATGGCTACACCTTC. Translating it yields CASTVGQNYGYTF.

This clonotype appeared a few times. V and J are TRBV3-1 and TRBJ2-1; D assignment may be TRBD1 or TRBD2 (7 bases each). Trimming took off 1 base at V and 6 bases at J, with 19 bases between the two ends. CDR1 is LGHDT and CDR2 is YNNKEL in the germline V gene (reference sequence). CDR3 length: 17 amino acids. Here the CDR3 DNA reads TGTGCCAGCAGCCAAGTCTTGAGCGGGGCAGGGGGCAATGAGCAGTTCTTC. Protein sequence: CASSQVLSGAGGNEQFF.

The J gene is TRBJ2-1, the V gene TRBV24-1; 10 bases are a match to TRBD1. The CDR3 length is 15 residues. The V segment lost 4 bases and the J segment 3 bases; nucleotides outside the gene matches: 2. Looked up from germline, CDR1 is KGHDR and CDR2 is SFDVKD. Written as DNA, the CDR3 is TGTGCCACCAGTGAATGGACAGGGGGCTACAATGAGCAGTTCTTC. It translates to CATSEWTGGYNEQFF.

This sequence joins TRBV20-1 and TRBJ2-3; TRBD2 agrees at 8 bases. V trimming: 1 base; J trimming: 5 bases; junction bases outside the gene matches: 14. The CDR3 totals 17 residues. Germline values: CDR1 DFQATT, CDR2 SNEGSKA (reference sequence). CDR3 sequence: CSARGEPGLGFGDTQYF. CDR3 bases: TGCAGTGCTAGAGGGGAGCCGGGACTAGGGTTTGGAGATACGCAGTATTTT.

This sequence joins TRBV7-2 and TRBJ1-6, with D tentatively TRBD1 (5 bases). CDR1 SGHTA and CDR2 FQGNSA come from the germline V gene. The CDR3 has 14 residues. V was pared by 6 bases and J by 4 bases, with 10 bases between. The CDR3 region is CASRAGQYNSPLHF. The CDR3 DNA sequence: TGTGCCAGCAGGGCGGGGCAGTATAATTCACCCCTCCACTTT.

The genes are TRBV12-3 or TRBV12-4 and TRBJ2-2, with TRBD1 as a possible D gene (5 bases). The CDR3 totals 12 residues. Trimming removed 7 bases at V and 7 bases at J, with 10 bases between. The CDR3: CASTGLGGELFF. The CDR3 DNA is TGTGCCAGCACAGGGTTGGGCGGGGAGCTGTTTTTT.

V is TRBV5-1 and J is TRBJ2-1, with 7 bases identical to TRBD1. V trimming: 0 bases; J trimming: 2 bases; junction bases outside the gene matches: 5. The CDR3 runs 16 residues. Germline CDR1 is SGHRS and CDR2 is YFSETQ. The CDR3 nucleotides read TGCGCCAGCAGCTTGGCGGGGACAGTCGCCTACAATGAGCAGTTCTTC. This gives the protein CASSLAGTVAYNEQFF.

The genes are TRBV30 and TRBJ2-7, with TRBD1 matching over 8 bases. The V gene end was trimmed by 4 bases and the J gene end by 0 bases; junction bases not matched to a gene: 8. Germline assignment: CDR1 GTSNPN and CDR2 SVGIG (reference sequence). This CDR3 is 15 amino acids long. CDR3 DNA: TGTGCCTGGAAGGGTGGACAGGGAGTCTCCTACGAGCAGTACTTC. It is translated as CAWKGGQGVSYEQYF.

The CDR3 coding sequence is TGTGCCAGCACCCCGGACGGGGGGCTAACCGGGGAGCTGTTTTTT. Amino acids: CASTPDGGLTGELFF. The gene calls are TRBV2 and TRBJ2-2; tentatively, D is TRBD2 (7 bases). Deletions cut 7 bases from V and 5 bases from J, with 17 bases between. Germline lookup yields CDR1 SNHLY and CDR2 FYNNEI. The CDR3 runs to 15 residues.

CDR3 DNA sequence: TGTGCCAGCAGCCAAGACAGGGGCCAGCTCTTAAACATTCAGTACTTC. It translates to CASSQDRGQLLNIQYF. The chain links TRBV3-1 to TRBJ2-4, with a weak D call TRBD1 (6 bases). V was pared by 0 bases and J by 6 bases, with 15 bases between. CDR1 is LGHDT, CDR2 YNNKEL, per germline (reference sequence). This CDR3 is built from 16 residues.

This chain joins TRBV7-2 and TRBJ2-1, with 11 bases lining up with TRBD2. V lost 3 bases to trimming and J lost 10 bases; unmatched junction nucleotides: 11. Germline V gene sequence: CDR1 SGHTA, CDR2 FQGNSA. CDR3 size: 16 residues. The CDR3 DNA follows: TGTGCCAGCAGCTTCTCGATAGCGGGAGGGCCTTACGAGCAGTTCTTC. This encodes CASSFSIAGGPYEQFF.

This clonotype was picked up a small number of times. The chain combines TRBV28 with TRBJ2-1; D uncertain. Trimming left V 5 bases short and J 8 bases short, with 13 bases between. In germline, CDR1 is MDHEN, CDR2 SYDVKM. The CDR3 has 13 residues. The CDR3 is CASSPSHIDEQFF. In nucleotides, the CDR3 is TGTGCCAGCAGTCCCTCTCATATAGATGAGCAGTTCTTC. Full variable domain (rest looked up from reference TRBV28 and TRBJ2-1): DVKVTQSSRYLVKRTGEKVFLECVQDMDHENMFWYRQDPGLGLRLIYFSYDVKMKEKGDIPEGYSVSREKKERFSLILESASTNQTSMYLCASSPSHIDEQFFGPGTRLTVL.

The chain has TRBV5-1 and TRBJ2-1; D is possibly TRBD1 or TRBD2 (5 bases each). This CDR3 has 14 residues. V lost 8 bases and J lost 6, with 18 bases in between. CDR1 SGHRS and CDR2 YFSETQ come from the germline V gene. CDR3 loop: CASSGTVATNEQFF. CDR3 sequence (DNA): TGCGCCAGTTCCGGGACCGTGGCGACCAATGAGCAGTTCTTC.

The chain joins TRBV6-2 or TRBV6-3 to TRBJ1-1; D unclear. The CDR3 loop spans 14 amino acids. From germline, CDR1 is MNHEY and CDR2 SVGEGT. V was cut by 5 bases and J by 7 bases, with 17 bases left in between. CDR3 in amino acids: CASSDGTNEREAFF. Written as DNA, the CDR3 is TGTGCCAGCAGTGACGGAACGAACGAACGTGAAGCTTTCTTT.

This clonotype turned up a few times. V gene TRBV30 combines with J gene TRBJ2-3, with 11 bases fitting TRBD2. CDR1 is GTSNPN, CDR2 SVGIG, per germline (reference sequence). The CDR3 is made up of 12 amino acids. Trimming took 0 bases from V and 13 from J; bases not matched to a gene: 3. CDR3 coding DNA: TGTGCCTGGAGTGTACAGGGACTAGCGGAGTATTTT. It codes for CAWSVQGLAEYF.

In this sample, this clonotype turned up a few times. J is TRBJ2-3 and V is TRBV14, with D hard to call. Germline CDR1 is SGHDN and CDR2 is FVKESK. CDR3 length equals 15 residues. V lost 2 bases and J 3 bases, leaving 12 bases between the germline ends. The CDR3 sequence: CASSQPSEFTDTQYF. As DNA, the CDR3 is TGTGCCAGCAGCCAACCCTCGGAGTTTACAGATACGCAGTATTTT. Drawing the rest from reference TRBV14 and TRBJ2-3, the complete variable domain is EAGVTQFPSHSVIEKGQTVTLRCDPISGHDNLYWYRRVMGKEIKFLLHFVKESKQDESGMPNNRFLAERTGGTYSTLKVQPAELEDSGVYFCASSQPSEFTDTQYFGPGTRLTVL.

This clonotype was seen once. The CDR3 DNA follows: TGTGCCAGCAGCCAAAGTTATATCCGGCGGGTGGGCTACGAGCAGTACTTC. Translating gives CASSQSYIRRVGYEQYF. This chain uses TRBV3-1 with TRBJ2-7; the D gene is possibly TRBD2 (5 bases). This CDR3 contains 17 residues. Trimming shortened V by 2 bases and J by 3 bases, and 20 bases separated the two germline ends. Germline-derived CDR1 and CDR2 are LGHDT and YNNKEL (reference sequence).

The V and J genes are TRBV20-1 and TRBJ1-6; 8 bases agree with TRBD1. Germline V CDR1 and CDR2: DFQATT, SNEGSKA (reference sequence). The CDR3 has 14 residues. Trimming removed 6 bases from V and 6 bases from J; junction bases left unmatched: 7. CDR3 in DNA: TGCAGTGCACGGACAGGGACGAGTAATTCACCCCTCCACTTT. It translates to CSARTGTSNSPLHF.